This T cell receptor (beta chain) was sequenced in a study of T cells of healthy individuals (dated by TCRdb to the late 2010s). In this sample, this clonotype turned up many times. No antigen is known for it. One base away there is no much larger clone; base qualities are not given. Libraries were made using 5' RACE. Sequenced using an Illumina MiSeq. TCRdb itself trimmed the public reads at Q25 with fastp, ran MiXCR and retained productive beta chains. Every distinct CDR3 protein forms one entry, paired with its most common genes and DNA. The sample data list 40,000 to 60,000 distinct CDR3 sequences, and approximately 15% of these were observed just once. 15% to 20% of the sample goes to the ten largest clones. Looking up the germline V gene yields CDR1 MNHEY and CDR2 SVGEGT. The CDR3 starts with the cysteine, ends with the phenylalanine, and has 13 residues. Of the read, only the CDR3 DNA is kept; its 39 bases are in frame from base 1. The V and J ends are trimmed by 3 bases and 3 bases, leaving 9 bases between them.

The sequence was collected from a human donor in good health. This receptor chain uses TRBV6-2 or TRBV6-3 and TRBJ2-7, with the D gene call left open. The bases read TGTGCCAGCAGTTATACAGAAAACTACGAGCAGTACTTC. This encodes CASSYTENYEQYF.